This T cell receptor beta chain is drawn from a study of cytomegalovirus exposure and HLA in healthy donors. The CDR3 is made up of 15 amino acids. From germline, CDR1 is SGDLS and CDR2 YYNGEE. V lost 4 bases to trimming and J lost 1 base; unmatched junction nucleotides: 7. 60 Vbeta and 13 Jbeta primers were used in PCR. Libraries were prepared by immunoSEQ multiplex PCR; TCRdb keeps only in-frame clonotypes and omits some of them. This repertoire shows roughly 140,000 clones, 78% found once; its top ten account for roughly 2.8%. V usage is TRBV9 and J usage is TRBJ1-1; 7 nucleotides line up with TRBD1. Material for sequencing was PBMCs. The receptor was derived from a male donor in good health and CMV-seronegative. Here the CDR3 DNA reads TGTGCCAGCAGCCAAACAGGGGTGGGGAACACTGAAGCTTTCTTT. It is translated as CASSQTGVGNTEAFF.